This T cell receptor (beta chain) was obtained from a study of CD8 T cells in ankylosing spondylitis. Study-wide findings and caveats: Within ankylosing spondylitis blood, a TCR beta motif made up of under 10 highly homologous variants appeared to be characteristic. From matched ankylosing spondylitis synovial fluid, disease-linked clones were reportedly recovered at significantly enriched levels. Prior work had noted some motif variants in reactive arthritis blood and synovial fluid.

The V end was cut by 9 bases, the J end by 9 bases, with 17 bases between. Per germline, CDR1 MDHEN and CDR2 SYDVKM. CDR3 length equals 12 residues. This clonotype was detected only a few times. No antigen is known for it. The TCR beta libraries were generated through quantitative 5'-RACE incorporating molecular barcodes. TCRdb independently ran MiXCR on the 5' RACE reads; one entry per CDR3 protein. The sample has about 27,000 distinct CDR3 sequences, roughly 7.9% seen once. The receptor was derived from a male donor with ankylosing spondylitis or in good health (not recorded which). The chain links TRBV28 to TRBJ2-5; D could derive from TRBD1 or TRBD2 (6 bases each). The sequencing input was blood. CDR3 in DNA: TGTGCCAGTACACGGGGGCTTGGGCCCCAGTACTTC. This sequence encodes CASTRGLGPQYF.